This T cell receptor (beta chain) came from a study of blood T cell repertoires in COVID-19. From germline, CDR1 is SGHDN and CDR2 FVKESK. V dropped 3 bases and J dropped 7 bases, with 13 bases sitting between them. The CDR3 runs 15 residues. The participants were between roughly 18 and 100 years old and came from some 23 US areas. Cohort 3 donors were reported recovered after two negative PCRs, clearance, or symptom resolution. Sequencing was performed with immunoSEQ multiplex PCR; in TCRdb, only in-frame clones are kept and a portion is missing. The data show roughly 300,000 clones, over 75% seen once.

The chain links TRBV14 to TRBJ1-6; D perhaps matches TRBD1 (6 bases). The specimen sequenced was PBMCs or T cells enriched from blood (not recorded which). This receptor was obtained from a man aged 30 to 39 who had recovered from COVID-19. The CDR3 sequence is CASSQGTGLNSPLHF. In DNA form, the CDR3 reads TGTGCCAGCAGCCAGGGAACAGGGTTGAATTCACCCCTCCACTTT.